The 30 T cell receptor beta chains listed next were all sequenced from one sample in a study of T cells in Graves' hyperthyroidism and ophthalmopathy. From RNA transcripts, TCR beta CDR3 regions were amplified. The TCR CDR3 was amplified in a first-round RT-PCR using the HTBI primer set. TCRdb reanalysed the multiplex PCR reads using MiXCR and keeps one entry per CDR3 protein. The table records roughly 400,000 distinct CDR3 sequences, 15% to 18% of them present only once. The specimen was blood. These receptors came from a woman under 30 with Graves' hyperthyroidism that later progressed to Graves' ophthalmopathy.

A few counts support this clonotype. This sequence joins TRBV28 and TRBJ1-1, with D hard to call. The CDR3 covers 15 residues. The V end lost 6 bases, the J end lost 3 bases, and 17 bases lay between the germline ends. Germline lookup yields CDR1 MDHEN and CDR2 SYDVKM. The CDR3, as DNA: TGTGCCAGCAGCCCCCCGTTCGGGCGGTACACTGAAGCTTTCTTT. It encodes CASSPPFGRYTEAFF.

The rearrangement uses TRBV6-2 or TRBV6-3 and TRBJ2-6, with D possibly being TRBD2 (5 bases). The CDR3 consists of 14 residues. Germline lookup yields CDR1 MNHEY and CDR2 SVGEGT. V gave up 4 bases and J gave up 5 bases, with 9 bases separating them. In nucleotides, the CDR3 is TGTGCCAGCAGTTCTGGACTTAGGGCCAACGTCCTGACTTTC. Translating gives CASSSGLRANVLTF.

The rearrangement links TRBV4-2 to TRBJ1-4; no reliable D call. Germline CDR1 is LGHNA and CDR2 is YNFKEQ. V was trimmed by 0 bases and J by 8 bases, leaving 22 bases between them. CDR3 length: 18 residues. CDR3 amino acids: CASSQEEVWTSWHEKLFF. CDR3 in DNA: TGTGCCAGCAGCCAAGAAGAGGTCTGGACTTCCTGGCACGAAAAACTGTTTTTT.

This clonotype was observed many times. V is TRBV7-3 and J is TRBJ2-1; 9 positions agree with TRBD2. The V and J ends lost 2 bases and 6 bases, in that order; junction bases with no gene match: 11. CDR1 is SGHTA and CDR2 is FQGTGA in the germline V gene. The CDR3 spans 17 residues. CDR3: CASSLGLAGSRGNEQFF. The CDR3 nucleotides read TGTGCCAGCAGCTTAGGGCTAGCGGGATCTCGGGGCAATGAGCAGTTCTTC.

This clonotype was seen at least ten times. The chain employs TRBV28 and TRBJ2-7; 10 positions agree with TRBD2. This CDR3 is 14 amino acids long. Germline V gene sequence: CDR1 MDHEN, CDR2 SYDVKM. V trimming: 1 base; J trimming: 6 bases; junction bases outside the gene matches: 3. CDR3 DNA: TGTGCCAGCAGTTTATCGGGACTAGCGATCGAGCAGTACTTC. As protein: CASSLSGLAIEQYF.

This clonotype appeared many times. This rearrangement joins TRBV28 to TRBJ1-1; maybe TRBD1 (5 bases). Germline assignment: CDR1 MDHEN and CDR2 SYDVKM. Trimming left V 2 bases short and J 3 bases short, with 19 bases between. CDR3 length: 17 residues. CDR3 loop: CASSLDYQGAGYTEAFF. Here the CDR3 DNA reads TGTGCCAGCAGTTTAGATTATCAAGGGGCGGGATACACTGAAGCTTTCTTT.

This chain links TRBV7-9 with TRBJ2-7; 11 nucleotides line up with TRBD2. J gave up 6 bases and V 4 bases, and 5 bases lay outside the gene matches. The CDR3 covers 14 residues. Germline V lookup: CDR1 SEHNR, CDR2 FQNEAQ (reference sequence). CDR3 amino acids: CASSSLAGGGEQYF. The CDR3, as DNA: TGTGCCAGCAGCTCCCTAGCGGGAGGTGGCGAGCAGTACTTC.

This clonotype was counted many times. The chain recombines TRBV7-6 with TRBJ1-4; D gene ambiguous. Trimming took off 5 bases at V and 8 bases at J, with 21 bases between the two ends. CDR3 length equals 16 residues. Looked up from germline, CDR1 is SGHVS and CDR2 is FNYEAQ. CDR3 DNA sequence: TGTGCCAGCAGCCCAGACGTAGGTACCTTGGGAGAAAAACTGTTTTTT. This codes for CASSPDVGTLGEKLFF.

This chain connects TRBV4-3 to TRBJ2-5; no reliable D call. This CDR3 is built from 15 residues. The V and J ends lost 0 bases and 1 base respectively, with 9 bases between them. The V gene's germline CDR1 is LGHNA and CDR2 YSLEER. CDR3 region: CASSQDLRPQETQYF. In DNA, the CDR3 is TGCGCCAGCAGCCAAGATCTCAGGCCCCAAGAGACCCAGTACTTC.

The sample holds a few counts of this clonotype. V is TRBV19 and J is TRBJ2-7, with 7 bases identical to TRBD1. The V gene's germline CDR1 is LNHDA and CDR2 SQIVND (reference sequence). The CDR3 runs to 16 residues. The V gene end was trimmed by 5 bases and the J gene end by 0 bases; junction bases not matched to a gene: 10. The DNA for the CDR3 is TGTGCCAGTAGTGTGGGACAGCCGCCATACTCCTACGAGCAGTACTTC. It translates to CASSVGQPPYSYEQYF.

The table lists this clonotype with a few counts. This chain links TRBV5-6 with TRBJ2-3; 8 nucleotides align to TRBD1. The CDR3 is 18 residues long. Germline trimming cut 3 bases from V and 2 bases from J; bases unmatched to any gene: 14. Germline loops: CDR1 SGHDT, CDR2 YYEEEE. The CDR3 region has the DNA TGTGCCAGCAGCTCTAGACAGGGGCGACCTGTAGTCACAGATACGCAGTATTTT. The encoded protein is CASSSRQGRPVVTDTQYF.

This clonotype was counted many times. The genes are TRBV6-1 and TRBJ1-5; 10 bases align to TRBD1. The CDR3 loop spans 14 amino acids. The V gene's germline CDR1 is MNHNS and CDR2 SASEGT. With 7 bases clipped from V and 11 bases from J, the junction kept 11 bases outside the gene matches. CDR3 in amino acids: CASTYDRGRGSQHF. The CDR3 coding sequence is TGTGCCAGCACCTACGACAGGGGGCGCGGGTCCCAGCATTTT.

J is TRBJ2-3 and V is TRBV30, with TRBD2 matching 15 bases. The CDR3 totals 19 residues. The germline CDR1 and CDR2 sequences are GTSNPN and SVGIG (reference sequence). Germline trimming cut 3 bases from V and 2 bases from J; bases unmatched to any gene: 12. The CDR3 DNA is TGTGCCTGGAGGGGGGCCGGGACTAGCGGGAGGACGTTCACAGATACGCAGTATTTT. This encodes CAWRGAGTSGRTFTDTQYF.

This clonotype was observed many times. DNA for the CDR3: TGCGCCAGCAGCACTGCGGGAGCTGAGCAGTTCTTC. This encodes CASSTAGAEQFF. This rearrangement joins TRBV5-1 to TRBJ2-1; 7 bases are shared with TRBD2. The V gene end was trimmed by 4 bases and the J gene end by 9 bases; junction bases not matched to a gene: 4. From germline, CDR1 is SGHRS and CDR2 YFSETQ. This CDR3 comprises 12 residues. The full variable domain, with the rest looked up from reference TRBV5-1 and TRBJ2-1, is KAGVTQTPRYLIKTRGQQVTLSCSPISGHRSVSWYQQTPGQGLQFLFEYFSETQRNKGNFPGRFSGRQFSNSRSEMNVSTLELGDSALYLCASSTAGAEQFFGPGTRLTVL.

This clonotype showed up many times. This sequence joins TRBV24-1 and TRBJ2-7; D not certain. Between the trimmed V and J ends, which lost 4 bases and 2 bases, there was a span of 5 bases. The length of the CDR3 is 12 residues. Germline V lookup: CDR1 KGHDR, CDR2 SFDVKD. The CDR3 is CATSDSTYEQYF. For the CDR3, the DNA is TGTGCCACCAGTGACAGCACCTACGAGCAGTACTTC.

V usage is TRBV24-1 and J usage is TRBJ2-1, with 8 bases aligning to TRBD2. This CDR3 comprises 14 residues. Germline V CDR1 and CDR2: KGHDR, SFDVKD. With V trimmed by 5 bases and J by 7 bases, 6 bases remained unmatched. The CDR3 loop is CATSGNSGKNEQFF. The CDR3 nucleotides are TGTGCCACCAGTGGTAATAGCGGGAAGAATGAGCAGTTCTTC.

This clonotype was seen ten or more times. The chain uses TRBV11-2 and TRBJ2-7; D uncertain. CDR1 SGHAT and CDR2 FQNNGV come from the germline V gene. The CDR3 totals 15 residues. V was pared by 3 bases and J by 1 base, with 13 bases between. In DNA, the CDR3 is TGTGCCAGCAGCTTCGCGGCCATCGGGTCCTACGAGCAGTACTTC. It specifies CASSFAAIGSYEQYF. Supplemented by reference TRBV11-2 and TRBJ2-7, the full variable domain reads EAGVAQSPRYKIIEKRQSVAFWCNPISGHATLYWYQQILGQGPKLLIQFQNNGVVDDSQLPKDRFSAERLKGVDSTLKIQPAKLEDSAVYLCASSFAAIGSYEQYFGPGTRLTVT.

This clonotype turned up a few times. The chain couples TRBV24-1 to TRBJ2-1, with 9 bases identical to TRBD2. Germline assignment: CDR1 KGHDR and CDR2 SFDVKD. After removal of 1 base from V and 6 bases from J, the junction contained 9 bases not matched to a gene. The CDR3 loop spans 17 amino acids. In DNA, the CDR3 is TGTGCCACCAGTGATTTCATAGCTAGCGGGACGTCCAATGAGCAGTTCTTC. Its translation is CATSDFIASGTSNEQFF.

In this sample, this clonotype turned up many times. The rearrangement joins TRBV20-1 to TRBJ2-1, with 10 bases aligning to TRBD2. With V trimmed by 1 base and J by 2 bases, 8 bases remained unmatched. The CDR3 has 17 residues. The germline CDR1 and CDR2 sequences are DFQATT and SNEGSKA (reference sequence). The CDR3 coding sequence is TGCAGTGCTAGAGCCCCATTAGCGGGAGGTCCCTACAATGAGCAGTTCTTC. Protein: CSARAPLAGGPYNEQFF.

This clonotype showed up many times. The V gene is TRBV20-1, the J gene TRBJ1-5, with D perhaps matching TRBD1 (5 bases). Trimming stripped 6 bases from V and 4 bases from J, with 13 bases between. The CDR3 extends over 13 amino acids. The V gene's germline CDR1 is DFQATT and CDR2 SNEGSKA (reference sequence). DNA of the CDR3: TGCAGTGCCCAGGGAGCCGCTAATCAGCCCCAGCATTTT. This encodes CSAQGAANQPQHF.

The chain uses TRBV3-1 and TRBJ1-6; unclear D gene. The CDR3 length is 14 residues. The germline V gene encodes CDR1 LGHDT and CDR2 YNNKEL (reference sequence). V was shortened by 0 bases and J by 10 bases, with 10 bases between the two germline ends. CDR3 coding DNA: TGTGCCAGCAGCCAAGACTGGGGTACCTCACCCCTCCACTTT. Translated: CASSQDWGTSPLHF.

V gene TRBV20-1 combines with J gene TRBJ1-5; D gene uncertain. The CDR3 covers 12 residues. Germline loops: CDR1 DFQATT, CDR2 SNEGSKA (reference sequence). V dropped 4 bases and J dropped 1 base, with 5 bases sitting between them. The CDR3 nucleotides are TGCAGTGCTATCGGGAGCAATCAGCCCCAGCATTTT. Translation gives CSAIGSNQPQHF.

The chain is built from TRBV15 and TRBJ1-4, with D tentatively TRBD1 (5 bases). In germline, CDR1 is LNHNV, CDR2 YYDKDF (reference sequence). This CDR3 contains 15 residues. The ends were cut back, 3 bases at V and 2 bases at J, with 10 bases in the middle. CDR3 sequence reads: CATSSRDLTNEKLFF. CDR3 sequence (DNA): TGTGCCACCAGCAGCCGGGACTTGACTAATGAAAAACTGTTTTTT. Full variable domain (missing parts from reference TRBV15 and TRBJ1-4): DAMVIQNPRYQVTQFGKPVTLSCSQTLNHNVMYWYQQKSSQAPKLLFHYYDKDFNNEADTPDNFQSRRPNTSFCFLDIRSPGLGDTAMYLCATSSRDLTNEKLFFGSGTQLSVL.

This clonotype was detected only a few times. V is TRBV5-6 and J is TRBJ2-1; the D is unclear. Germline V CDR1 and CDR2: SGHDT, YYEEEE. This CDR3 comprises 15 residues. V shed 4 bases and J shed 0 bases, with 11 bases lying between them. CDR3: CASSPNVLSYNEQFF. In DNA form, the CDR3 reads TGTGCCAGCAGCCCTAATGTTCTCTCCTACAATGAGCAGTTCTTC.

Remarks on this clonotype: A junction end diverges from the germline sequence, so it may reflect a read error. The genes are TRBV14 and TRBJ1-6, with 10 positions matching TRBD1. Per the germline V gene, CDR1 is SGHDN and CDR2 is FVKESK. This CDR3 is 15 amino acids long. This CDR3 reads CASSPGTGDYSPPHF. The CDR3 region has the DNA TGTGCCAGCAGCCCCGGGACAGGGGATTATTCACCCCCCCACTTT.

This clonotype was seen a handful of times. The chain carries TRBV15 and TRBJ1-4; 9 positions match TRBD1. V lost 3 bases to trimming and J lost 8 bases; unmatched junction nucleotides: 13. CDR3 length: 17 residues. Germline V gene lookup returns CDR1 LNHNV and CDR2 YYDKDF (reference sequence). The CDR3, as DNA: TGTGCCACCAGCAGGAGGGGGGACAGGGTATTCGAGGAAAAACTGTTTTTT. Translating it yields CATSRRGDRVFEEKLFF. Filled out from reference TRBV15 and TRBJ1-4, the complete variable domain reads DAMVIQNPRYQVTQFGKPVTLSCSQTLNHNVMYWYQQKSSQAPKLLFHYYDKDFNNEADTPDNFQSRRPNTSFCFLDIRSPGLGDTAMYLCATSRRGDRVFEEKLFFGSGTQLSVL.

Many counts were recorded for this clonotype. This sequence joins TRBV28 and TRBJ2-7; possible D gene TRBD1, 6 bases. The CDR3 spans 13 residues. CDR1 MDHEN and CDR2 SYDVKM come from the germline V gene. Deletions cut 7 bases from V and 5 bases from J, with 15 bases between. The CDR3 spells CASKAGAGDEQYF. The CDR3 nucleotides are TGTGCCAGCAAGGCAGGGGCAGGGGACGAGCAGTACTTC.

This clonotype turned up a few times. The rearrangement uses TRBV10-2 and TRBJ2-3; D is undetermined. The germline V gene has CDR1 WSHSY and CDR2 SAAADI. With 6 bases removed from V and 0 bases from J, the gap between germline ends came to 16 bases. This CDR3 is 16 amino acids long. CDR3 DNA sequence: TGCGCCAGCAGGGCTGCAGAAACCCCTAGCACAGATACGCAGTATTTT. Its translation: CASRAAETPSTDTQYF.

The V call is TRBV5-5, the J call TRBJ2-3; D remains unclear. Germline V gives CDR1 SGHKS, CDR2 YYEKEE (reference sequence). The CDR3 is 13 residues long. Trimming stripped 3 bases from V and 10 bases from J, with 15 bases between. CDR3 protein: CASSSPGLEPQYF. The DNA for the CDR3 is TGTGCCAGCAGCTCGCCGGGTCTAGAACCGCAGTATTTT. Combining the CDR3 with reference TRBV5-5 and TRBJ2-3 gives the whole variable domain DAGVTQSPTHLIKTRGQQVTLRCSPISGHKSVSWYQQVLGQGPQFIFQYYEKEERGRGNFPDRFSARQFPNYSSELNVNALLLGDSALYLCASSSPGLEPQYFGPGTRLTVL.

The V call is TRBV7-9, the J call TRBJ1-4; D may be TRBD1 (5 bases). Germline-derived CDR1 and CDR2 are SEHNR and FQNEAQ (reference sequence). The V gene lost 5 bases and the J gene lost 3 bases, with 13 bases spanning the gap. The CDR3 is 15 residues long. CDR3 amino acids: CASSPWDAANEKLFF. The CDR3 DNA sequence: TGTGCCAGCAGCCCATGGGACGCGGCTAATGAAAAACTGTTTTTT.